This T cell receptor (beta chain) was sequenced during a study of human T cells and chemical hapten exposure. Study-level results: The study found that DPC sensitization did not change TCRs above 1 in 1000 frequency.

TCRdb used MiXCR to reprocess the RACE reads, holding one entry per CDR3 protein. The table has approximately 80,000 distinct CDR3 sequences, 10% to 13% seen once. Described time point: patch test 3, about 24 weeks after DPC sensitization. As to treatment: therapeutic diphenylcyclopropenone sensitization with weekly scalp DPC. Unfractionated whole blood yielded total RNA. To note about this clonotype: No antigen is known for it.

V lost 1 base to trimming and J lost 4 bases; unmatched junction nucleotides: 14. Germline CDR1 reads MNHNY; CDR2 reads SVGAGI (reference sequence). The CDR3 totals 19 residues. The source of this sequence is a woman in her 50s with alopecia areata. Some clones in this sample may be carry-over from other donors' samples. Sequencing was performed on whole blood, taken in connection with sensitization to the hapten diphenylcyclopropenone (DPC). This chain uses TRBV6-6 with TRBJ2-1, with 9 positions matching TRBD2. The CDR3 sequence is CASSYFPPQASGTYNEQFF. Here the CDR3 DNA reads TGTGCCAGCAGTTACTTTCCCCCCCAAGCTAGCGGGACGTACAATGAGCAGTTCTTC.